This T cell receptor beta chain was identified in a study of Ad26.COV2.S vaccination and SARS-CoV-2 variants. Across the whole study: Each vaccinee took Ad26.COV2.S intramuscularly, once or twice 56 days apart. General study points: Higher spike-specific TCR breadth was found in vaccine recipients than in placebo recipients.

The CDR3 sequence is 15 residues long. Germline CDR1 and CDR2: SGDLS and YYNGEE. The germline V and J ends were trimmed by 0 bases and 4 bases, with 13 bases remaining between them. TCRdb's copy holds only in-frame clones and misses some; the assay was immunoSEQ multiplex PCR. The table has about 400,000 clones, approximately 92% seen once. On this clone: Its target is unknown.

As for treatment: some 20 received Ad26.COV2.S at low or high dose, single or two shots; a few received placebo; per-sample allocation not given. Sample collection was performed on day 63 after the first vaccine or placebo injection. This receptor was obtained from a person aged 18-65 years who received the Ad26.COV2.S COVID-19 vaccine or a placebo. This specimen consisted of peripheral blood, obtained in a trial of Ad26.COV2.S vaccine versus placebo. This chain joins TRBV9 and TRBJ2-5, with D maybe TRBD2 (5 bases). The CDR3, as DNA: TGTGCCAGCAGCGTAGGGACTCAAGTGGTAGAGACCCAGTACTTC. Protein product: CASSVGTQVVETQYF.